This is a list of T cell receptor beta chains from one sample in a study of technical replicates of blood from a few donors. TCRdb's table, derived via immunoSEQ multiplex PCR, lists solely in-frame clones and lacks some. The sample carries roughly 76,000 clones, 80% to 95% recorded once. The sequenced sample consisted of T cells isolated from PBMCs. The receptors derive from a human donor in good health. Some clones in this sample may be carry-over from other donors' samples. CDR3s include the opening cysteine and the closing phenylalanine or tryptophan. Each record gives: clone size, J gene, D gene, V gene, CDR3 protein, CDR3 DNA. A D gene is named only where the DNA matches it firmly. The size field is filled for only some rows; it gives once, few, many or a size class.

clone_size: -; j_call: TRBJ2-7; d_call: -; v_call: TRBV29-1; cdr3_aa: CSVGEQAEYEQYF; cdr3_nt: TGCAGCGTTGGGGAACAGGCGGAATACGAGCAGTACTTC
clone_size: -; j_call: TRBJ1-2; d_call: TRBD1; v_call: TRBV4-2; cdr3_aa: CASSHIQGAGYTF; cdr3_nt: TGTGCCAGCAGCCACATACAGGGGGCTGGCTACACCTTC
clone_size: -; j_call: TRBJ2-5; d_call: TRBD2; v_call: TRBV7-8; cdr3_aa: CASSLAGGETQYF; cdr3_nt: TGTGCCAGCAGCTTAGCGGGGGGGGAGACCCAGTACTTC
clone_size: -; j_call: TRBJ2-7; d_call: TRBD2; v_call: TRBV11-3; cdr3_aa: CASSLSSGSQHEQYF; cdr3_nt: TGTGCCAGCAGCTTAAGTAGCGGGAGTCAACACGAGCAGTACTTC
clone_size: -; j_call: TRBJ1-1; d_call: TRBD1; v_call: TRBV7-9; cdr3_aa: CASSPRTGRVNTEAFF; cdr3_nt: TGTGCCAGCAGCCCAAGGACAGGGAGGGTAAACACTGAAGCTTTCTTT
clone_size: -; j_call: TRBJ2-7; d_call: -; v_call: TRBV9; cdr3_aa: CASSVGASASYEQYF; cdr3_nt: TGTGCCAGCAGCGTGGGGGCGAGCGCCTCCTACGAGCAGTACTTC
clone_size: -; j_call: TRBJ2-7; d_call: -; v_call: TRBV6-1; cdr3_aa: CASSEAPGIYEQYF; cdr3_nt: TGTGCCAGCAGTGAAGCTCCAGGGATCTACGAGCAGTACTTC
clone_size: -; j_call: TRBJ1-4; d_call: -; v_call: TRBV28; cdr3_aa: CASRQVPEKLFF; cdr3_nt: TGTGCCAGCAGACAGGTTCCTGAAAAACTGTTTTTT
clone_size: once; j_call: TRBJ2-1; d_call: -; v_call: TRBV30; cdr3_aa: CAWRRSSSYNEQFF; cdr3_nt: TGTGCCTGGAGGAGGTCCAGCTCCTACAATGAGCAGTTCTTC
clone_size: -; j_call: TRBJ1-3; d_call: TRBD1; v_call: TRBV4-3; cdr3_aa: CASSQGTGAGNTIYF; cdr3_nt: TGCGCCAGCAGCCAAGGGACAGGGGCTGGAAACACCATATATTTT
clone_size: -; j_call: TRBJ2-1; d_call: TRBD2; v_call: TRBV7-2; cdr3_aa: CASSSGLAVYNEQFF; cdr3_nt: TGTGCCAGCAGCTCGGGACTAGCGGTATACAATGAGCAGTTCTTC
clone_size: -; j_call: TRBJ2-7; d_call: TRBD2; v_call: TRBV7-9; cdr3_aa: CASSMGLAYEQYF; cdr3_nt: TGTGCCAGCAGCATGGGACTAGCCTACGAGCAGTACTTC
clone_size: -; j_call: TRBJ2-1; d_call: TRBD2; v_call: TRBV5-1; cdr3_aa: CASSLGLAGGENEQFF; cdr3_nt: TGCGCCAGCAGCCTGGGACTAGCGGGAGGAGAAAATGAGCAGTTCTTC
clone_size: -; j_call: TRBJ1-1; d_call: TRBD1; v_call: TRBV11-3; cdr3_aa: CASSLDRGLTEAFF; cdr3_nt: TGTGCCAGCAGCCTTGACAGGGGGCTCACTGAAGCTTTCTTT
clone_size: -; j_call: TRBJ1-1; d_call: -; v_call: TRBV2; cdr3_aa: CASSERWNTEAFF; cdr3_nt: TGTGCCAGCAGTGAGCGGTGGAACACTGAAGCTTTCTTT
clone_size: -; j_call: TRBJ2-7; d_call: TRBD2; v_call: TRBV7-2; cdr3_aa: CASSVIAGRPYEQYF; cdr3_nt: TGTGCCAGCAGCGTAATAGCGGGCCGCCCCTACGAGCAGTACTTC
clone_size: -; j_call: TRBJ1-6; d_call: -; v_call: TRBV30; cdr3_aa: CAWSVLNRELRDSPLHF; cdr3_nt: TGTGCCTGGAGTGTATTGAACAGGGAGCTTCGGGATTCACCCCTCCACTTT
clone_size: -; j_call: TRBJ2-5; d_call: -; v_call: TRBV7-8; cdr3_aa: CASSHSPLRVETQYF; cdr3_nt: TGTGCCAGCAGCCACTCCCCCCTCAGGGTCGAGACCCAGTACTTC
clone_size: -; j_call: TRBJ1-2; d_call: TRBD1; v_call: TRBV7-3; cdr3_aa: CASSQLDRDGYTF; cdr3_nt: TGTGCCAGCAGCCAACTCGACAGGGACGGCTACACCTTC
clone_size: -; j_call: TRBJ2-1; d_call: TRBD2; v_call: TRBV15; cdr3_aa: CATSRDHGLAGLVNEQFF; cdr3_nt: TGTGCCACCAGCAGAGATCATGGACTAGCGGGTTTAGTAAATGAGCAGTTCTTC
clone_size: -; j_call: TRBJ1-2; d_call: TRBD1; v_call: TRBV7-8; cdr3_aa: CASSSDGGQGAYYGYTF; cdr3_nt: TGTGCCAGCAGCTCGGACGGGGGACAGGGTGCCTACTATGGCTACACCTTC
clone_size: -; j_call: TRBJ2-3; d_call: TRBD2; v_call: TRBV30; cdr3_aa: CAWKGLAGISTDTQYF; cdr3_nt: TGTGCCTGGAAAGGACTAGCGGGGATTAGCACAGATACGCAGTATTTT
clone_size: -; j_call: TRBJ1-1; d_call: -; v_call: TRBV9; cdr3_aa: CASSVPDGTLNTEAFF; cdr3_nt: TGTGCCAGCAGCGTACCCGACGGGACATTGAACACTGAAGCTTTCTTT
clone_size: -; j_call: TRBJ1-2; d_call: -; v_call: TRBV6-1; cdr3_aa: CASSVRLGDGYTF; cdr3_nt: TGTGCCAGCAGTGTCAGACTAGGGGATGGCTACACCTTC
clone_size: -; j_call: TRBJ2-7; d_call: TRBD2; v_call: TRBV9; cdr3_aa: CASSVVGGSYEQYF; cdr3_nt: TGTGCCAGCAGCGTAGTGGGCGGGAGCTACGAGCAGTACTTC
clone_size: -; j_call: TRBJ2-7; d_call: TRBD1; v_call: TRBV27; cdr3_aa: CASWDSNYEQYF; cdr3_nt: TGTGCCAGCTGGGACAGCAACTACGAGCAGTACTTC
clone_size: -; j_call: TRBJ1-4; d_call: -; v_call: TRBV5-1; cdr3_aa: CASSLGTALIEKLFF; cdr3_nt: TGCGCCAGCAGCTTGGGGACAGCACTTATTGAAAAACTGTTTTTT
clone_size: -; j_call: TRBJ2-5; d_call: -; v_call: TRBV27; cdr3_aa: CASSLDSEETQYF; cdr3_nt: TGTGCCAGCAGTTTGGACAGCGAAGAGACCCAGTACTTC
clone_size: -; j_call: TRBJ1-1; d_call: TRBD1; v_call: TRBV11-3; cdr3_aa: CASSRTGYAFF; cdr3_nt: TGTGCCAGCAGCCGGACAGGGTACGCTTTCTTT
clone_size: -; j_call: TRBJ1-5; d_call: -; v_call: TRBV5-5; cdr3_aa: CASSLGPYSNQPQHF; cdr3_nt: TGTGCCAGCAGCTTGGGCCCCTATAGCAATCAGCCCCAGCATTTT
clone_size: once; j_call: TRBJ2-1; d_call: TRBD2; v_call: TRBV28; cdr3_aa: CASSSPSGNSYNEQFF; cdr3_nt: TGTGCCAGCAGTTCTCCTAGCGGGAACTCCTACAATGAGCAGTTCTTC
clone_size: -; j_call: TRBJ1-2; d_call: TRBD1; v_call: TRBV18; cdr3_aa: CASSPNRDREYGYTF; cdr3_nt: TGTGCCAGCTCACCAAACCGGGACAGGGAGTATGGCTACACCTTC
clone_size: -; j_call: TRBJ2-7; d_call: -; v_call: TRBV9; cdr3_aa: CASSSSGAGEQYF; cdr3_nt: TGTGCCAGCAGCTCCTCAGGGGCAGGCGAGCAGTACTTC
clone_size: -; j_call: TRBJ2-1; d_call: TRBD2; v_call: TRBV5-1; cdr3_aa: CASSEGTSGRFEQFF; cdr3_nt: TGCGCCAGCAGCGAGGGGACTAGCGGGAGGTTCGAGCAGTTCTTC
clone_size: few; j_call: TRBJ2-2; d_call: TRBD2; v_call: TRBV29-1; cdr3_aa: CSVGGTSGRASTGELFF; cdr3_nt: TGCAGCGTTGGGGGGACTAGCGGGAGAGCTAGCACCGGGGAGCTGTTTTTT
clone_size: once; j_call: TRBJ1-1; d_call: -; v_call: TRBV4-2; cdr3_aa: CASSLRENTEAFF; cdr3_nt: TGTGCCAGCAGCCTCCGGGAGAACACTGAAGCTTTCTTT
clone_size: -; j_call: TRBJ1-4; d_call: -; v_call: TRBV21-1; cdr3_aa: CASSKGNRRTGMNEKLFF; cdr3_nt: TGTGCCAGCAGCAAAGGAAACCGGCGGACAGGGATGAATGAAAAACTGTTTTTT
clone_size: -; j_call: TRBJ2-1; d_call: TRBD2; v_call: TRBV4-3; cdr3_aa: CASSQELRLAGAYYNEQFF; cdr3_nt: TGCGCCAGCAGCCAAGAGTTGCGACTAGCGGGAGCCTACTACAATGAGCAGTTCTTC
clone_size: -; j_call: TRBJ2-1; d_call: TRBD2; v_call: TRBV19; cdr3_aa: CASSPWREKNNEQFF; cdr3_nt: TGTGCCAGTAGTCCCTGGCGGGAGAAGAACAATGAGCAGTTCTTC
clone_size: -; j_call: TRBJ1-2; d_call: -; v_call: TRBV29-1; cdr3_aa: CSVEAGPSGYTF; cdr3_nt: TGCAGCGTCGAGGCAGGGCCGTCGGGCTACACCTTC
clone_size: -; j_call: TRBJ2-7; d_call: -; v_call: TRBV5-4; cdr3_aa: CASSLVSGRTYEQYF; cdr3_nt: TGTGCCAGCAGCTTGGTTAGCGGAAGAACCTACGAGCAGTACTTC
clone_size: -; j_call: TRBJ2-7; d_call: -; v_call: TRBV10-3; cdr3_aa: CAIRQVISYEQYF; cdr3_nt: TGTGCCATCAGGCAGGTAATCTCCTACGAGCAGTACTTC
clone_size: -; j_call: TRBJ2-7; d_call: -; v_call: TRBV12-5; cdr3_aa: CASGLVLQELENEQYF; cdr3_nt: TGTGCTAGTGGTTTGGTACTGCAGGAACTCGAGAACGAGCAGTACTTC
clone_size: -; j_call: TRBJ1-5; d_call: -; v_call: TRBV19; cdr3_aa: CASSIVPGIYQPQHF; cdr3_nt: TGTGCCAGTAGTATTGTTCCAGGTATATATCAGCCCCAGCATTTT
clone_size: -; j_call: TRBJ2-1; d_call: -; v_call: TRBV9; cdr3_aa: CASSVGQFLYNEQFF; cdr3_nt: TGTGCCAGCAGCGTAGGCCAGTTTCTCTACAATGAGCAGTTCTTC
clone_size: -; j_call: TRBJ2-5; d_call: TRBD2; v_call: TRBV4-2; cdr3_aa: CASSHPRTSGRNPQETQYF; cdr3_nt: TGTGCCAGCAGCCATCCTAGGACTAGCGGGAGGAACCCTCAAGAGACCCAGTACTTC
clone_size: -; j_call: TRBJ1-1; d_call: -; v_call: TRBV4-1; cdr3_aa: CASSREGQNTEAFF; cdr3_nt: TGCGCCAGCAGCCGGGAGGGACAGAACACTGAAGCTTTCTTT
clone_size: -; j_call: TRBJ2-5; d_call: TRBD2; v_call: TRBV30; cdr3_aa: CAWSRLAGQETQYF; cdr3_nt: TGTGCCTGGAGCAGACTAGCGGGGCAAGAGACCCAGTACTTC
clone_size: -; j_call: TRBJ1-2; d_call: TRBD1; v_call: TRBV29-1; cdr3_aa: CSVGWRTGDLAYGYTF; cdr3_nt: TGCAGCGTTGGATGGCGAACAGGGGACTTGGCCTATGGCTACACCTTC
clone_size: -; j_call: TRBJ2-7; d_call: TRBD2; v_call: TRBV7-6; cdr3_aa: CAGSPGGGPYEQYF; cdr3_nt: TGTGCCGGCAGCCCCGGGGGGGGCCCCTACGAGCAGTACTTC
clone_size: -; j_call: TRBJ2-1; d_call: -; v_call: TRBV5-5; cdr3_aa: CASSLSWTANEQFF; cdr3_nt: TGTGCCAGCAGCTTGTCTTGGACAGCCAATGAGCAGTTCTTC